The 5 T cell receptor beta chains given below trace back to one sample, sequenced in a study of T cells in Graves' hyperthyroidism and ophthalmopathy. Amplification targeted TCR beta CDR3 regions from RNA transcripts. In the first-round RT-PCR of the TCR CDR3, the HTBI primer set was used. TCRdb re-called the multiplex PCR reads through MiXCR, storing one row per CDR3 protein. The profile shows about 400,000 distinct CDR3 sequences, 15% to 18% of them singletons. The material sequenced was blood. These receptors originate from a woman between 18 and 29 years old with Graves' hyperthyroidism that later progressed to Graves' ophthalmopathy.

This clonotype was found many times. V usage is TRBV7-9 and J usage is TRBJ2-7, with unresolved D. V was trimmed by 3 bases and J by 3 bases, leaving 6 bases between them. Germline CDR1 reads SEHNR; CDR2 reads FQNEAQ (reference sequence). The CDR3 runs to 12 residues. The CDR3 coding sequence is TGTGCCAGCAGCTTGGAACGCTACGAGCAGTACTTC. This translates into CASSLERYEQYF.

This clonotype was detected many times. The chain joins TRBV2 to TRBJ1-1; D remains unclear. The ends were cut back, 4 bases at V and 0 bases at J, with 9 bases in the middle. Per the germline V gene, CDR1 is SNHLY and CDR2 is FYNNEI. The CDR3 has 14 residues. The CDR3 DNA sequence: TGTGCCAGCAGTGGGAGGCTGATGAACACTGAAGCTTTCTTT. Translation: CASSGRLMNTEAFF. Combining the CDR3 with reference TRBV2 and TRBJ1-1 gives the whole variable domain EPEVTQTPSHQVTQMGQEVILRCVPISNHLYFYWYRQILGQKVEFLVSFYNNEISEKSEIFDDQFSVERPDGSNFTLKIRSTKLEDSAMYFCASSGRLMNTEAFFGQGTRLTVV.

This clonotype showed up many times. The rearrangement uses TRBV29-1 and TRBJ1-5, with a tentative D call TRBD1 (5 bases). The V end was cut by 7 bases, the J end by 4 bases, with 14 bases between. The CDR3 runs to 13 residues. In germline, CDR1 is SQVTM, CDR2 ANQGSEA. CDR3 amino acids: CSALLGGNQPQHF. CDR3 DNA sequence: TGCAGCGCATTGCTGGGGGGAAATCAGCCCCAGCATTTT.

The chain employs TRBV6-2 or TRBV6-3 and TRBJ1-2; 9 positions agree with TRBD1. Trimming at V came to 0 bases and at J to 4 bases, leaving 3 bases not matched to a gene. The CDR3 is 15 amino acids. Germline CDR1 is MNHEY and CDR2 is SVGEGT. The CDR3 bases are TGTGCCAGCAGTTACTCTCCGACAGGGGGCTATGGCTACACCTTC. Protein: CASSYSPTGGYGYTF.

This clonotype appeared once. One base away lies a much larger clone, so this may be a sequencing read error. The chain carries TRBV29-1 and TRBJ1-1; 7 bases line up with TRBD1. This CDR3 comprises 12 residues. Germline assignment: CDR1 SQVTM and CDR2 ANQGSEA. The DNA for the CDR3 is TGCAGCGCTATTGACAGGGCCACTGGAGCTTTCTTT. This sequence encodes CSAIDRATGAFF.